This TCR beta chain is drawn from a study of blood T cell repertoires in COVID-19 (TCRdb year 2020). Some background on the complete study: Collaborator samples came from the United States, Italy and Spain and covered acute and convalescent phases of COVID-19. The prospective study material was composed of cDNA or gDNA derived from T cells, B-cell-depleted T cells, or PBMCs. The dataset comprised deeply sampled blood TCRbeta repertoires from subjects exposed to, actively infected with, or recovered from COVID-19. The repertoires were released in a freely available public database meant as a resource for research on the immune response to SARS-CoV-2. Samples came from the ongoing ImmuneRACE study (first 160 participants) plus 1,254 subjects from 6 global collaborators. Sample metadata almost always included a de-identified subject ID, COVID-19 status, age in years and sex. Where available, HLA class I and class II types were taken from metadata supplied by the sample provider and were not determined by assay-based typing.

What the authors observed across the whole study: Clinical and demographic metadata were provided uncurated, with the amount varying by source and participant.

Concerning this clone itself: The clone's antigen remains unknown. No much larger clone is present one base from it, and per-base qualities are unavailable.

TCRbeta CDR3 regions were amplified from genomic DNA using the immunoSEQ Assay, a bias-controlled multiplex PCR. The source study handled its data this way. Nucleated cell counts per sample were estimated from amplification of reference gene primers within the assay. Sequence reads were collapsed and filtered to measure the absolute abundance of every unique TCRbeta CDR3 rearrangement. For each sample, productive Simpson clonality was calculated as the square root of Simpson's diversity index across productive rearrangements. TCRdb stores this immuneACCESS table with in-frame sequences only. Part of the clones is absent; in the studies checked, under half of the shortfall reflects unresolved V genes, and no reason is known for the rest. The D gene and trimming were derived from the DNA, and the V and J assignments and clone size from that table. This sample has over 150,000 clones in its table, and approximately 80% of those were observed once. The ten largest clones represent about 7% of the sample.

Trimming takes 1 base off V and 6 bases off J; junction bases not matched to a gene: 5. The CDR3 has 16 amino acids, counting the end cysteine and phenylalanine. Solely the CDR3 DNA is kept, with 48 bases framed from the first base. Sequences MGHRA (CDR1) and YSYEKL (CDR2) are obtained from the germline V gene. At one collaborating source in Seattle, patients were enrolled during active infection and were followed longitudinally through the course of disease. Each collaborating institution followed its own protocols to collect whole blood in K2EDTA tubes. For TCRbeta analysis, collaborators shipped samples in one of three forms: frozen whole blood, isolated PBMCs, or DNA extracted from either of those sample types.

This receptor was identified in a woman aged 35 to 49 with COVID-19, enrolled during active disease. Recombination connected TRBV4-1 to TRBJ2-3, and TRBD2 aligns with 12 junction nucleotides. The sequenced sample was peripheral blood. Read as DNA, the sequence is TGCGCCAGCAGCCAAGTAGCCCTAGCGGGGGGGGATACGCAGTATTTT. Its translation reads: CASSQVALAGGDTQYF.